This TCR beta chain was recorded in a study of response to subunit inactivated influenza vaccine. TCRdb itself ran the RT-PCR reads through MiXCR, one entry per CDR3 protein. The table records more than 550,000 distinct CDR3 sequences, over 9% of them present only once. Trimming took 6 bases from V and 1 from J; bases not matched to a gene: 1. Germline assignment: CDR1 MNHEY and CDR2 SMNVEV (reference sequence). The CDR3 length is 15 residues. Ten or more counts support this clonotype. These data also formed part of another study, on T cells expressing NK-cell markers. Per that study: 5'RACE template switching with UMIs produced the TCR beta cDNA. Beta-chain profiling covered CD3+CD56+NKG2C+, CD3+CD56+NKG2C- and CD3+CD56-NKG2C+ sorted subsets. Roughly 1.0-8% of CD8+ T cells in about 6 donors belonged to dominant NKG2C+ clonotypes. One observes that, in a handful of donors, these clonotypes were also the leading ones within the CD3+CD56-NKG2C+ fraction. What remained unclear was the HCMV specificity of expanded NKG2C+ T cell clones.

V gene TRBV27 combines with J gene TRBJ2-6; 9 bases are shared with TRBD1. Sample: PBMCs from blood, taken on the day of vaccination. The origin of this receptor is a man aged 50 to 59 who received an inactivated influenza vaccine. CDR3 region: CASRQGASGANVLTF. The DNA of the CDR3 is TGTGCCAGCAGACAGGGGGCTTCTGGGGCCAACGTCCTGACTTTC.